This T cell receptor (beta chain) derives from a study of T cell responses to AZD1222 COVID-19 vaccine (dated by TCRdb to 2020 to 2023). For the study in its entirety: Because spike-specific TCR depth and breadth did not differ between the two schedules, AZD1222 recipients who got a second dose at roughly 4 weeks were pooled with those who got a second dose at roughly 12 weeks. A total of roughly 240 trial participants underwent TCR sequencing, of whom about 200 received two doses of AZD1222 and about 25 received two doses of the MenACWY control vaccine. Trial participants were enrolled by age into subgroups of 18-55, 56-69 and 70-plus years, and 148, 28 and 57 TCR-sequenced participants, respectively, were included in these subgroups.

The CDR3 regions of human TCRbeta chains were subjected to immunosequencing. Per the source publication's procedure: TCRs in the repertoires were matched against a reference library of SARS-CoV-2-specific TCRs that had been generated with the MIRA antigen-specificity platform. Breadth was defined as the fraction of unique TCRs that were SARS-CoV-2-associated, and depth was defined as the fraction of total T cells that were SARS-CoV-2-associated. Using the MIRA data, every spike-specific TCR was mapped to the spike region that the TCR reacted to and assigned to either a CD4 or a CD8 class. Log10-transformed breadth and depth values were compared by one-way ANOVA with Sidak's multiple comparisons tests. TCRdb obtained this table from immuneACCESS and retained in-frame rearrangements with V and J assigned. These tables miss some clones; where compared with another copy, unresolved V genes account for less than half of the shortfall, and the remainder is unexplained. D and trimming were read from the DNA, whereas the V and J calls and clone size are those reported in that table. The sample has roughly 95,000 clones on record, 85% to 90% of them singletons. The ten largest clonotypes hold around 2.8% of the sample.

Inclusive of the bounding cysteine and phenylalanine, the CDR3 is 17 residues long. The kept DNA is CDR3 alone, 51 bases in frame from the first base. From the germline V gene, CDR1 is MGHRA and CDR2 is YSYEKL. The junction carries 14 bases between V and J, which are trimmed by 0 bases and 1 base respectively. Points the paper makes about the study in general: No day 14 peak-response samples were available, so repertoires were characterized only after the peak T cell response. In the small 56-69-year group, the increase in depth fell short of significance, most likely because of low power. Participants were mostly white British, with more females than males. The authors suggested clonal diversity may have been underestimated. CD4 TCRs associated with the vaccine covered the entire spike protein, and the dominant responses were in regions 160-218 and 743-854. Reportedly, almost half of the unique spike-specific TCRs recognized epitopes lying outside the regions that are mutated in the B.1.351 and B.1.1.7 variants. Conclusions about previously exposed vaccinees are limited, since just 5 or 6 AZD1222 recipients were seropositive for SARS-CoV-2 at baseline. Spike-specific TCR breadth and depth rose significantly after two AZD1222 doses compared with day 0 and with MenACWY recipients.

The sample holds a few counts of this clone. Its antigen remains unidentified. There are no base qualities to consult, and no much larger clone falls within one base. In the paper's terms, the time point label means: baseline before first vaccination. Vaccinee samples were obtained from the UK trials COV001 and COV002, which included a single-blind randomized controlled phase 2/3 trial of AZD1222 (ChAdOx1 nCoV-19) in healthy adults. For TCRbeta chain sequencing, PBMC samples from trial participants were taken at day 0 and at day 28 after the second dose. The sequence links TRBV4-1 to TRBJ2-3, with the D gene tentatively TRBD1 or TRBD2, based on 5 matching bases in each. The clonotype was recovered from an adult in good health. The material was peripheral blood, obtained on day 0 of AZD1222 vaccination. The nucleotide sequence is TGCGCCAGCAGCCAAGAAGGGACGGGTCAGGGCACAGATACGCAGTATTTT. The translation is CASSQEGTGQGTDTQYF.